This T cell receptor (beta chain) comes out of a study of T cell changes during pregnancy in multiple sclerosis (dated by TCRdb to between 2018 and 2021). Background on the whole study: In women with multiple sclerosis, the researchers looked at how the T cell repertoire shifted as pregnancy progressed.

At the junction V is shortened by 3 bases and J by 0 bases, with 9 bases in between. For CDR1 and CDR2, the germline V gene lists MNHNS and SASEGT. The CDR3 goes from the cysteine to the phenylalanine over 14 residues. The CDR3 DNA has 42 bases and is translated from base 1. Preparation of the library involved the immunoSEQ multiplex PCR assay. Entries here come from immuneACCESS through TCRdb and include only in-frame sequences with V and J called. Some clones fail to appear in such tables; in the studies checked, an unresolved V gene covers under half of the shortfall, and the cause of the remainder is unknown. In this sample the table shows about 89,000 clones, nearly 95% of which occur a single time. The ten largest clones add up to less than 2% of the sample. Details on this clone: The clone's antigen remains unknown. Within one base of it there is no much larger clone, and no base qualities were kept.

This TCR was sampled from a female donor in good health, enrolled as a control in a pregnancy study. The rearrangement combines TRBV6-1 with TRBJ2-7; TRBD2 is perhaps the D gene, given 6 matching bases. The source material was peripheral blood, sampled after pregnancy. The CDR3 corresponds to CASSDSGGSYEQYF. The nucleotides are TGTGCCAGCAGTGATAGCGGAGGCTCCTACGAGCAGTACTTC.